This T cell receptor (beta chain) was documented in a study of T cell responses to AZD1222 COVID-19 vaccine. Study-wide results and caveats: No repertoire was sampled before or during the peak T cell response, only after it.

Germline V lookup: CDR1 SGDLS, CDR2 YYNGEE. V gave up 3 bases and J gave up 7 bases; unmatched junction bases: 2. CDR3 length: 14 amino acids. As regards this clone: The antigen remains unidentified.

Produced via immunoSEQ multiplex PCR; TCRdb's table is partial and in-frame only. The data contain around 110,000 clones, 93% of them singletons. The sequenced sample was peripheral blood, obtained on day 0 of AZD1222 vaccination. V and J are TRBV9 and TRBJ1-6; 9 bases map to TRBD1. This TCR came from an adult in good health. For the CDR3, the DNA is TGTGCCAGCAGCGACGGACAGGGGAATTCACCCCTCCACTTT. Protein: CASSDGQGNSPLHF.